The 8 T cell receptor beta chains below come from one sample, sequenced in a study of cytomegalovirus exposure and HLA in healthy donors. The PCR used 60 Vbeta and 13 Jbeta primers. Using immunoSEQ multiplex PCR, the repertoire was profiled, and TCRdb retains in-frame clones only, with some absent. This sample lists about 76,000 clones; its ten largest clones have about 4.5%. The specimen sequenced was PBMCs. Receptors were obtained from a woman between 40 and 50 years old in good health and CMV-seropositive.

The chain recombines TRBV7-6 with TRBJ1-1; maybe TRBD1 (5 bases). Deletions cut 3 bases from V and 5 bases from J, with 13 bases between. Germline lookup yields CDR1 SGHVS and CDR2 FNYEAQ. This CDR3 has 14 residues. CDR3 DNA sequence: TGTGCCAGCAGCTTGGACCCAGGGTTTACTGAAGCTTTCTTT. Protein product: CASSLDPGFTEAFF. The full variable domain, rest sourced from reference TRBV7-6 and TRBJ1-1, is GAGVSQSPRYKVTKRGQDVALRCDPISGHVSLYWYRQALGQGPEFLTYFNYEAQQDKSGLPNDRFSAERPEGSISTLTIQRTEQRDSAMYRCASSLDPGFTEAFFGQGTRLTVV.

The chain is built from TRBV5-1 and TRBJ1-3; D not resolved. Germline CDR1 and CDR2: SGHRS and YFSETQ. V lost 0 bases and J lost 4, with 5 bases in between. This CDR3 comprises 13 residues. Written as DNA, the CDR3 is TGCGCCAGCAGCTTGGGAGGGGGAAACACCATATATTTT. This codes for CASSLGGGNTIYF.

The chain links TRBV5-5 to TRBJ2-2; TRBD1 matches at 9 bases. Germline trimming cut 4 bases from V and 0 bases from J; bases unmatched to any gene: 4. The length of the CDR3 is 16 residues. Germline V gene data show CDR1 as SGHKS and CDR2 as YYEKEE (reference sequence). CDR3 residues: CASSRTGATNTGELFF. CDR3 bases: TGTGCCAGCAGCCGGACAGGGGCTACGAACACCGGGGAGCTGTTTTTT.

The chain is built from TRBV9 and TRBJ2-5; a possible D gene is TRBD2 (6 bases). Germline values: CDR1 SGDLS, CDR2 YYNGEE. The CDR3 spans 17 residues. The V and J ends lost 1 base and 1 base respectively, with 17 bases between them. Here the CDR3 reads CASSVSPKLAPQETQYF. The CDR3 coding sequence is TGTGCCAGCAGCGTAAGCCCTAAACTAGCTCCCCAAGAGACCCAGTACTTC. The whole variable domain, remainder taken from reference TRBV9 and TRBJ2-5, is DSGVTQTPKHLITATGQRVTLRCSPRSGDLSVYWYQQSLDQGLQFLIQYYNGEERAKGNILERFSAQQFPDLHSELNLSSLELGDSALYFCASSVSPKLAPQETQYFGPGTRLLVL.

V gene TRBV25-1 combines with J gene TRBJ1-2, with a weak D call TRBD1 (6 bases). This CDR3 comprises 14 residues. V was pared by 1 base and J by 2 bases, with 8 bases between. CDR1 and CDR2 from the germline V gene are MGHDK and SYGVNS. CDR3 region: CASSELGHNYGYTF. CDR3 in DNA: TGTGCCAGCAGTGAATTGGGACACAACTATGGCTACACCTTC.

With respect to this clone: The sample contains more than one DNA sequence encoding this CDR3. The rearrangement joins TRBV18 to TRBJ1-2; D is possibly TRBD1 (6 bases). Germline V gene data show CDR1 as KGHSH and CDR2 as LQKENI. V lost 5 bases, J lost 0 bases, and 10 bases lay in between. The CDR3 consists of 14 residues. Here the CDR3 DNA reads TGTGCCAGCTCAGGATGGGACACTAACTATGGCTACACCTTC. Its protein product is CASSGWDTNYGYTF. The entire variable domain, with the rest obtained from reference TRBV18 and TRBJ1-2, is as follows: NAGVMQNPRHLVRRRGQEARLRCSPMKGHSHVYWYRQLPEEGLKFMVYLQKENIIDESGMPKERFSAEFPKEGPSILRIQQVVRGDSAAYFCASSGWDTNYGYTFGSGTRLTVV.

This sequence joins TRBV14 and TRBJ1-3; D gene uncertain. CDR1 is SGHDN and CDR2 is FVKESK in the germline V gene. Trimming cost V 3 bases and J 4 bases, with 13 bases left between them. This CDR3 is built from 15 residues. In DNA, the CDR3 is TGTGCCAGCAGCCAGCCCAGTCTGGCCGGAAACACCATATATTTT. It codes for CASSQPSLAGNTIYF.

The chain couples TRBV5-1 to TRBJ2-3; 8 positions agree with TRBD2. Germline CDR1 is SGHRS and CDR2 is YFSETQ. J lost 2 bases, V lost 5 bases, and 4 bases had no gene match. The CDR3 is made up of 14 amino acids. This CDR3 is CASSLAGPTDTQYF. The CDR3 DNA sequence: TGCGCCAGCAGTTTAGCGGGGCCCACAGATACGCAGTATTTT.